This T cell receptor (beta chain) comes out of a study of cytomegalovirus exposure and HLA in healthy donors. Looked up from germline, CDR1 is LNHDA and CDR2 is SQIVND (reference sequence). The V end was cut by 5 bases, the J end by 4 bases, with 18 bases between. The CDR3 sequence is 15 residues long. Whole-study results and caveats: Several of the most significant clusters were apparently associated with common viral pathogens in a later analysis.

The primer mix had 60 Vbeta and 13 Jbeta primers. Using immunoSEQ multiplex PCR, the repertoire was profiled, and TCRdb retains in-frame clones only, with some absent. The table has 130,000 to 150,000 clones, roughly 78% seen once; the top ten hold about 3.2%. Nominal health characterized the donors when sampled, though unrecorded immune exposures were likely. With respect to this clone: Its antigen is not known.

The sample taken for sequencing was PBMCs. This TCR derives from a female donor in good health and CMV-seronegative. The rearrangement links TRBV19 to TRBJ2-7; D is perhaps TRBD1 (7 bases). CDR3 DNA sequence: TGTGCCAGTAGTCTACACCGGGGGACAGCTTACGAGCAGTACTTC. This sequence encodes CASSLHRGTAYEQYF.